This TCR beta chain appears in the sequencing data of a study of blood T cell repertoires in COVID-19 (dated by TCRdb to the early 2020s). Study-level background: Samples from collaborators originated in the United States, Italy and Spain and spanned both the acute and convalescent phases of COVID-19. The prospective study material was composed of cDNA or gDNA derived from T cells, B-cell-depleted T cells, or PBMCs. Subjects who had been exposed to COVID-19, were actively infected with it, or had recovered from it provided the deeply sampled blood TCRbeta repertoires that made up the dataset. HLA class I and class II types, where available, came from metadata supplied by the sample provider rather than from assay-based typing. Sample metadata almost always included a de-identified subject ID, COVID-19 status, age in years and sex. The repertoires were made available in a free public database intended to serve as a resource for research on the immune response to SARS-CoV-2. The samples were drawn from two sources: the first 160 participants of the ongoing ImmuneRACE study, and fewer than 1,500 subjects contributed by 6 global collaborators.

With regard to this clone: Which antigen it targets is not known. Base qualities are not provided; no much larger clone lies one nucleotide away.

Study-wide findings and limitations: How much clinical and demographic metadata was included differed by source and by participant, and the metadata was provided uncurated.

The immunoSEQ Assay, a bias-controlled multiplex PCR, was used to amplify TCRbeta CDR3 regions from genomic DNA. Under the source paper's analysis protocol: The number of nucleated cells in each sample was estimated by amplification of reference gene primers within the assay. Sequence reads were collapsed and filtered to measure the absolute abundance of every unique TCRbeta CDR3 rearrangement. For each sample, productive Simpson clonality was calculated by taking the square root of Simpson's diversity index across productive rearrangements. Drawn from immuneACCESS, this table holds only the in-frame rearrangements with V and J called that TCRdb kept. Clones are partly lost; checked studies trace under half to an unresolved V gene and leave the rest unexplained. The DNA gave D and trimming, while V, J and clone size come from that table. The sample contains some 290,000 clones, 81% of them found a single time. The ten biggest clones cover roughly 2.9% of the sample.

V is pruned by 4 bases and J by 4 bases, leaving 4 bases of the junction without a gene match. Sequences SGHNT (CDR1) and YYREEE (CDR2) are obtained from the germline V gene (reference sequence). From cysteine to phenylalanine, the CDR3 is 14 amino acids long. The CDR3 DNA has 42 bases and is translated from base 1. Each collaborating institution followed its own protocols to collect whole blood in K2EDTA tubes. For TCRbeta analysis, collaborators shipped samples in one of three forms: frozen whole blood, isolated PBMCs, or DNA extracted from either of those sample types. The chain uses TRBV5-4 and TRBJ2-7; 11 bases in between match TRBD1. Sequencing used peripheral blood. The origin of this receptor is a woman in her sixties or seventies with active or convalescent COVID-19. In nucleotide form, the sequence is TGTGCCAGCAGCGTCGGGACAGGGGGTTACGAGCAGTACTTC. Its protein reads: CASSVGTGGYEQYF.